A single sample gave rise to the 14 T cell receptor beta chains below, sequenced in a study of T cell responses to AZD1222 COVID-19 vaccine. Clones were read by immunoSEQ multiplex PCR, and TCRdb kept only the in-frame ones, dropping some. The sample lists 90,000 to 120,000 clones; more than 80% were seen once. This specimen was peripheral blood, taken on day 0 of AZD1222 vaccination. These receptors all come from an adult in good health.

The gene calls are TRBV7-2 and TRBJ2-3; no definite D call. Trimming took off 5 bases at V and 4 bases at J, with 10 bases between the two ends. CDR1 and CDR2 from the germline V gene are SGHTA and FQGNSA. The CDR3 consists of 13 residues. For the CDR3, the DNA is TGTGCCAGCAGCCTCCTCGGAGCAGATACGCAGTATTTT. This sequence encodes CASSLLGADTQYF. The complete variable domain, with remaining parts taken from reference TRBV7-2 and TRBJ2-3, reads GAGVSQSPSNKVTEKGKDVELRCDPISGHTALYWYRQSLGQGLEFLIYFQGNSAPDKSGLPSDRFSAERTGGSVSTLTIQRTQQEDSAVYLCASSLLGADTQYFGPGTRLTVL.

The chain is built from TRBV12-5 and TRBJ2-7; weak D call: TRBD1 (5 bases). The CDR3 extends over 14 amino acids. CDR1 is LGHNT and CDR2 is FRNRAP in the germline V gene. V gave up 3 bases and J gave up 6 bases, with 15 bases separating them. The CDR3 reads CASGLEQALREQYF. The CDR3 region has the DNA TGTGCTAGTGGTTTAGAACAGGCGTTGCGCGAGCAGTACTTC.

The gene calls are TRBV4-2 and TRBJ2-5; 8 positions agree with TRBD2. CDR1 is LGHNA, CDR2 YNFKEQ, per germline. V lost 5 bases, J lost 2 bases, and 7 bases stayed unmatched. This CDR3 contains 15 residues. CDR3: CASSARTSGQETQYF. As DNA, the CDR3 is TGTGCCAGCAGCGCCCGTACTAGCGGACAAGAGACCCAGTACTTC.

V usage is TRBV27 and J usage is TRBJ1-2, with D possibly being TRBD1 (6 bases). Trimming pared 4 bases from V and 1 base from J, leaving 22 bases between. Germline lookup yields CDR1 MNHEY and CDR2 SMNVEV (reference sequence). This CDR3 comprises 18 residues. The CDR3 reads CASSSYGRVGGNNYGYTF. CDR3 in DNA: TGTGCCAGCAGTTCCTACGGCCGTGTAGGGGGGAATAACTATGGCTACACCTTC.

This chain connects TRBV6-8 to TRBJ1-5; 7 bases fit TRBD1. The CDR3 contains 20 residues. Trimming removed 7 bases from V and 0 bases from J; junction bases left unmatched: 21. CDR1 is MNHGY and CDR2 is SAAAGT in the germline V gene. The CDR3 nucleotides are TGTGCCAGCACCCAGGCGCCCTCCGGGACAGTAAATTATAGCAATCAGCCCCAGCATTTT. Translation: CASTQAPSGTVNYSNQPQHF.

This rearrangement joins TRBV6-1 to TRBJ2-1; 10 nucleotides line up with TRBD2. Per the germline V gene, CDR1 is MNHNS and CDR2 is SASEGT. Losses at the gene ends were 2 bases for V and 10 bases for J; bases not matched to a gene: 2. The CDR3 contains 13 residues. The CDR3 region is CASSEIAGGEQFF. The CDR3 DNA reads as TGTGCCAGCAGTGAAATAGCGGGGGGAGAGCAGTTCTTC.

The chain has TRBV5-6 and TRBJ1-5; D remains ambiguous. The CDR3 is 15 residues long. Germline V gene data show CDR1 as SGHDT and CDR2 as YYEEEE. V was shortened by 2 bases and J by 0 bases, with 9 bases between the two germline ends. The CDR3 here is CASSFNVNSNQPQHF. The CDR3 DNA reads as TGTGCCAGCAGCTTTAATGTGAATAGCAATCAGCCCCAGCATTTT.

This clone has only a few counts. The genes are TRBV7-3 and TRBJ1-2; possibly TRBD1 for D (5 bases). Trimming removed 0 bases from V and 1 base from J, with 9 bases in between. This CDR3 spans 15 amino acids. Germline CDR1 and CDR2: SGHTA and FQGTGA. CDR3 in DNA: TGTGCCAGCAGCTTAACGGGGCAGGGTAACTATGGCTACACCTTC. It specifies CASSLTGQGNYGYTF.

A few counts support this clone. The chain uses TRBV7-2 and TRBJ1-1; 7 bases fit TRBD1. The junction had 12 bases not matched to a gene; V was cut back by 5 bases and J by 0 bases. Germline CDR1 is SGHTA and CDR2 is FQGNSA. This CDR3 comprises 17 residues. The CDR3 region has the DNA TGTGCCAGCAGCCCGGACAGGATATATTCAATGAACACTGAAGCTTTCTTT. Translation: CASSPDRIYSMNTEAFF. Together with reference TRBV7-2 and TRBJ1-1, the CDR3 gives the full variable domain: GAGVSQSPSNKVTEKGKDVELRCDPISGHTALYWYRQSLGQGLEFLIYFQGNSAPDKSGLPSDRFSAERTGGSVSTLTIQRTQQEDSAVYLCASSPDRIYSMNTEAFFGQGTRLTVV.

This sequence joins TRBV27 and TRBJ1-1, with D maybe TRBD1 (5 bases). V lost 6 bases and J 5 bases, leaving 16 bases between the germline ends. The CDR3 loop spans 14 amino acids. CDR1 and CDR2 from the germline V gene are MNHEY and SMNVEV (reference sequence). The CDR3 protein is CASRLLARVTEAFF. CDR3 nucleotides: TGTGCCAGCAGACTCCTCGCCAGGGTTACTGAAGCTTTCTTT.

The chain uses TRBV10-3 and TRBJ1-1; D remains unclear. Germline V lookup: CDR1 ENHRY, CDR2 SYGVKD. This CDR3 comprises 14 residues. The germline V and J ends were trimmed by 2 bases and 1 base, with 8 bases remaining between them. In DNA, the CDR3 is TGTGCCATCAGTGAGCCGGTGAAGAACACTGAAGCTTTCTTT. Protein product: CAISEPVKNTEAFF.

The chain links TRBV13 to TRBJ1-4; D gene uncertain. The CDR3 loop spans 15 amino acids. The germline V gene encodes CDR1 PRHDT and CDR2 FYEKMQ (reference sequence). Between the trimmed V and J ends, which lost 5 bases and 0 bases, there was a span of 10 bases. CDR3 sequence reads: CASSQDGATNEKLFF. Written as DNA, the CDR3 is TGTGCCAGCAGCCAGGACGGAGCAACTAATGAAAAACTGTTTTTT.

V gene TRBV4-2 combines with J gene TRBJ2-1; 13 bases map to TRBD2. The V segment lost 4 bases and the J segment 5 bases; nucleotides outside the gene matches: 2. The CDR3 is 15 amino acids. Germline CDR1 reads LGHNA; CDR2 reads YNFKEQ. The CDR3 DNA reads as TGTGCCAGCAGCCCGGGGACTAGCGGGGACAATGAGCAGTTCTTC. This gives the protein CASSPGTSGDNEQFF.

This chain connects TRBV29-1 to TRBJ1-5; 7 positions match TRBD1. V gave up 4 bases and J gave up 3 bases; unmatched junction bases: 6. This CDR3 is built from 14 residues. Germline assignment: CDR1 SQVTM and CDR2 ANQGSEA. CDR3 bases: TGCAGCGTTGCCCCCGGGACAGCCAATCAGCCCCAGCATTTT. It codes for CSVAPGTANQPQHF.